The clone carrying this T cell receptor (beta chain) was picked up many times. Its antigen remains unknown. The sample originates from a study of early T cells in non-severe SARS-CoV-2 infection. As for the study in general: Sequenced material consisted of bulk RNA (from unsorted whole blood), and chains were unpaired. Overall study results and limits: VDJdb-based matching was biased toward anti-spike CD8 responses and missed private and CD4 specificities.

As part of library construction, unique molecular identifiers were attached to individual cDNA molecules. TCRdb re-analysed the 5' RACE reads in MiXCR, keeping a single row per CDR3 protein. The sample records roughly 41,000 distinct CDR3 sequences, over 4% being singletons. Germline assignment: CDR1 DFQATT and CDR2 SNEGSKA (reference sequence). The CDR3 totals 12 residues. V shed 6 bases and J 4 bases; nucleotides not matched to a gene: 4. This sequence was found in an adult who was a healthcare worker with PCR-confirmed SARS-CoV-2 infection or an uninfected control (not recorded which). Specimen: whole blood. The chain joins TRBV20-1 to TRBJ1-1; the match to TRBD1 covers 8 bases. The CDR3 sequence: CSALTGVTEAFF. The CDR3, as DNA: TGCAGTGCATTGACAGGGGTCACTGAAGCTTTCTTT.